The rows below give T cell receptor beta chains drawn from one sample of a study of shared clonotypes between healthy human individuals. Here immunoSEQ multiplex PCR was the method, and the copy in TCRdb shows in-frame clones only, minus some. The sample has millions of clones; roughly 91% are singletons. Material for sequencing was naive CD8+ T cells from PBMCs. The receptors shown here come from a man younger than 35 in good health. Some clones in this sample may be carry-over from other donors' samples. CDR3s include the opening cysteine and the closing phenylalanine or tryptophan. The D gene is left open where the match is weak. Rows may omit the clone size; those that give it use once, few, many or a size class.

V gene	clone size	D gene	J gene	CDR3 DNA	CDR3 protein
TRBV7-9	NA	NA	TRBJ2-7	TGTGCCAGCAGCCGAGACGGGTACGAGCAGTACTTC	CASSRDGYEQYF
TRBV15	once	NA	TRBJ2-7	TGTGCCACCAGCCCCGGGACAACGTTCGAGCAGTACTTC	CATSPGTTFEQYF
TRBV11-2	NA	TRBD2	TRBJ2-2	TGTGCCAGCAGCCCTGGACTAGCGGGACCCACCGGGGAGCTGTTTTTT	CASSPGLAGPTGELFF
TRBV9	few	TRBD2	TRBJ2-7	TGTGCCAGCAGCGTAGATGGGGGGGCCTACGAGCAGTACTTC	CASSVDGGAYEQYF
TRBV27	NA	NA	TRBJ2-3	TGTGCCAGCCAAGGGGGGTGGACAGATACGCAGTATTTT	CASQGGWTDTQYF
TRBV28	NA	NA	TRBJ1-1	TGTGCCAGCATTCCATGGGGTGGACACCAGAACACTGAAGCTTTCTTT	CASIPWGGHQNTEAFF
TRBV7-9	NA	NA	TRBJ2-6	TGTGCCAGCAGCTCCGGTGTGGCGGCCTCTGGGGCCAACGTCCTGACTTTC	CASSSGVAASGANVLTF
TRBV7-9	NA	NA	TRBJ2-2	TGTGCCAGCAGCTTGACTGCGAACACCGGGGAGCTGTTTTTT	CASSLTANTGELFF
TRBV7-3	NA	TRBD2	TRBJ2-3	TGTGCCAGCAGCTTAGGATTAGCGGGAGGGACAGATACGCAGTATTTT	CASSLGLAGGTDTQYF
TRBV7-2	once	TRBD2	TRBJ2-7	TGTGCCAGCAGCTTTCCGGGTAGCGGGAGAGACGAGCAGTACTTC	CASSFPGSGRDEQYF
TRBV7-2	NA	NA	TRBJ2-1	TGTGCCAGCAGCCCGGGACTCCGACCCAGCTCCTACAATGAGCAGTTCTTC	CASSPGLRPSSYNEQFF
TRBV5-1	NA	NA	TRBJ1-1	TGCGCCAGCACATCAGGGGCTTCGGCTTTCTTT	CASTSGASAFF
TRBV19	NA	NA	TRBJ2-2	TGTGCCAGTACGGGACTTGGAACCGGGGAGCTGTTTTTT	CASTGLGTGELFF
TRBV2	NA	TRBD2	TRBJ2-1	TGTGCCAGCAGCGAACCCACGGGACTAGCAAGTAAAGGCGCCTACAATGAGCAGTTCTTC	CASSEPTGLASKGAYNEQFF
TRBV13	NA	NA	TRBJ2-3	TGTGCCAGCAGCTTAGTTCTTGGGTTGAAGTTCACAGATACGCAGTATTTT	CASSLVLGLKFTDTQYF
TRBV5-1	NA	TRBD1	TRBJ2-4	TGCGCCAGCAGCTCCGGACAGGTCCGTACTCTAGCCAAAAACATTCAGTACTTC	CASSSGQVRTLAKNIQYF
TRBV29-1	once	TRBD1	TRBJ1-2	TGCAGCGTTGAAGATGAGACCGTATACAGGGGAGGCTATGGCTACACCTTC	CSVEDETVYRGGYGYTF
TRBV7-9	NA	NA	TRBJ2-1	TGTGCCAGCAGCTTAGTGGGCCTCCTGCACTACAATGAGCAGTTCTTC	CASSLVGLLHYNEQFF
TRBV29-1	NA	NA	TRBJ2-2	TGCAGCGTTGAAGGTGGCACCACCGGGGAGCTGTTTTTT	CSVEGGTTGELFF
TRBV13	NA	NA	TRBJ2-7	TGTGCCAGCAGCACCGGGAACCTCAGGGAGCAGTACTTC	CASSTGNLREQYF
TRBV10-3	NA	TRBD2	TRBJ2-5	TGTGCCATCAGTGTAACTAGCGGGAATGGGAAGACCCAGTACTTC	CAISVTSGNGKTQYF
TRBV7-3	NA	NA	TRBJ2-2	TGTGCCAGCAGCTTAAGTGAATCGAACACCGGGGAGCTGTTTTTT	CASSLSESNTGELFF
TRBV7-6	NA	TRBD2	TRBJ2-1	TGTGCCAGCAGCTTATGGGGACTAGCGGAAAACAATGAGCAGTTCTTC	CASSLWGLAENNEQFF
TRBV7-9	once	NA	TRBJ2-1	TGTGCCAGCATCACTAGCTGGGATGAGCAGTTCTTC	CASITSWDEQFF
TRBV5-6	NA	NA	TRBJ2-6	TGTGCCAGCAGCTTGGCAGGGAGGAGGATTTCCTCTGGGGCCAACGTCCTGACTTTC	CASSLAGRRISSGANVLTF
TRBV28	NA	TRBD1	TRBJ2-7	TGTGCCAACTCACAGGGGGACGAGCAGTACTTC	CANSQGDEQYF
TRBV2	few	TRBD1	TRBJ1-2	TGTGCCAGCAGTGACAGGGGGCGCGGAGACTATGGCTACACCTTC	CASSDRGRGDYGYTF
TRBV19	NA	NA	TRBJ2-1	TGTGCCAGTACCCCCGGGACAACCTCCTACAATGAGCAGTTCTTC	CASTPGTTSYNEQFF
TRBV18	once	NA	TRBJ2-2	TGTGCCAGCTCACCACCACCAGGCGCGAACACCGGGGAGCTGTTTTTT	CASSPPPGANTGELFF
TRBV27	NA	NA	TRBJ2-2	TGTGCCAGCAGTTTAGGGTTTACCGGGGAGCTGTTTTTT	CASSLGFTGELFF
TRBV27	NA	NA	TRBJ1-5	TGTGCCAGCAGTTTAGTAGGAAGCTATAGCAATCAGCCCCAGCATTTT	CASSLVGSYSNQPQHF
TRBV7-3	NA	NA	TRBJ2-3	TGTGCCAGCAGCTTAAGGGGCGGCCGGCGGGACCCTGATACGCAGTATTTT	CASSLRGGRRDPDTQYF
TRBV4-3	NA	TRBD1	TRBJ1-2	TGCGCCAGCAGCCCAGCCTCAGGGGGCTACTATGGCTACACCTTC	CASSPASGGYYGYTF
TRBV4-1	NA	TRBD1	TRBJ1-3	TGCGCCAGCAGCCAATGGGAAGGGGGCGCCGGGGACGGAAACACCATATATTTT	CASSQWEGGAGDGNTIYF
TRBV27	NA	TRBD2	TRBJ2-3	TGTGCCAGCAGTTTTGGTGCGGGAGGGGCAGATACGCAGTATTTT	CASSFGAGGADTQYF
TRBV7-6	NA	NA	TRBJ1-3	TGTGCCAGCAGCTTCGAACCCGCGCGACCGACCTCTGGAAACACCATATATTTT	CASSFEPARPTSGNTIYF
TRBV2	once	NA	TRBJ2-1	TGTGCCGGAGATATTGGCGGGATCAATGAGCAGTTCTTC	CAGDIGGINEQFF
TRBV28	NA	TRBD2	TRBJ2-1	TGTGCCAGCAGCTCTGAAGGGGCGGGAGATTACAATGAGCAGTTCTTC	CASSSEGAGDYNEQFF
TRBV9	NA	NA	TRBJ2-3	TGTGCCAGCAGCGTATTTGCCCCGACAGATACGCAGTATTTT	CASSVFAPTDTQYF
TRBV27	NA	TRBD2	TRBJ2-7	TGTGCCAGCAGTTTAACTAGCGGGAGTAACGAGCAGTACTTC	CASSLTSGSNEQYF
TRBV7-2	once	NA	TRBJ2-1	TGTGCCAGCAGCTTAGTTCCCCCCGTCGAGGAGGTGTACAATGAGCAGTTCTTC	CASSLVPPVEEVYNEQFF